This T cell receptor (beta chain) was observed in a study of cytomegalovirus exposure and HLA in healthy donors. Findings of the study overall: In a later analysis, a missense DCLRE1C variant was linked to TCR beta V- and J-gene trimming.

This clone was observed a single time. Its antigen is still unknown. A multiplex PCR was run with 60 Vbeta primers and 13 Jbeta primers. TCRdb's copy holds only in-frame clones and misses some; the assay was immunoSEQ multiplex PCR. The table has roughly 86,000 clones, more than 65% seen once. Germline CDR1 reads MNHEY; CDR2 reads SMNVEV (reference sequence). The CDR3 has 14 amino acids. The ends were cut back, 11 bases at V and 0 bases at J, with 17 bases in the middle. This TCR was recovered from a man in his sixties in good health and CMV-seronegative. The sequencing input was PBMCs. The rearrangement joins TRBV27 to TRBJ2-7; D is uncertain. For the CDR3, the DNA is TGTGCCCTTACCCGCAGGCTTAGCTCCTACGAGCAGTACTTC. It yields the protein CALTRRLSSYEQYF.